This TCR beta chain was identified during a study of blood T cell repertoires in COVID-19. Study details: The origin of the acute and convalescent COVID-19 samples was the United States, Italy and Spain.

Trimming took off 5 bases at V and 6 bases at J, with 10 bases between the two ends. The germline gives CDR1 MNHEY, CDR2 SVGAGI. The CDR3 loop spans 12 amino acids. As handled by the study authors: Amplification of reference gene primers provided the estimated nucleated cell counts. Some clones are missing from TCRdb's copy, which holds only in-frame ones; the method was immunoSEQ multiplex PCR. V, J and clone size are taken as reported in that table, and D and trimming were inferred from the DNA itself. The sample has over 200,000 clones; around 86% are singletons. The V call is TRBV6-5, the J call TRBJ1-1, with D tentatively TRBD1 (6 bases). This receptor was taken from a woman aged 25 to 39 who had recovered from COVID-19. The sequenced material came from peripheral blood. The CDR3 loop is CASSTGLAEAFF. The DNA of the CDR3 is TGTGCCAGCAGTACAGGGTTGGCTGAAGCTTTCTTT.